This TCR beta chain stems from a study of T cells in localized non-small cell lung cancer. CDR1 and CDR2 from the germline V gene are SEHNR and FQNEAQ (reference sequence). The CDR3 sequence is 14 residues long. Trimming at V came to 2 bases and at J to 5 bases, leaving 4 bases not matched to a gene. This clone was seen only a few times. The method was immunoSEQ multiplex PCR; TCRdb's version includes in-frame clones alone and lacks a portion of them. Found here are 20,000 to 25,000 clones, 65% to 85% of them singletons; the top ten hold roughly 5%. The sequenced sample was PBMCs, obtained before any cancer treatment. V usage is TRBV7-9 and J usage is TRBJ2-5; 8 bases fit TRBD2. This clonotype was obtained from a man between 40 and 70 years old with stage II lung adenocarcinoma. As DNA, the CDR3 is TGTGCCAGCAGCTTATTTAGCGGGATCGAGACCCAGTACTTC. It translates to CASSLFSGIETQYF.